The clone carrying this TCR beta chain was counted between two and nine times. The antigen remains unidentified. Germline CDR1 MNHEY, CDR2 SVGAGI. Trimming cost V 9 bases and J 3 bases; bases outside gene matches: 11. The CDR3 consists of 15 residues. This entry comes from a study of CD8 T cells in ankylosing spondylitis. Study conclusions and caveats: Clones linked to disease, bearing a CD8+ phenotype, were relatively rare in peripheral blood. What seemed typical of ankylosing spondylitis blood was a TCR beta motif built from eight highly homologous variants.

Each CDR3 protein gets one entry after TCRdb re-called the 5' RACE reads with MiXCR. The data show a few hundred thousand distinct CDR3 sequences, over 8.5% seen once. The TCR comes from a male donor with ankylosing spondylitis or in good health (not recorded which). The V gene is TRBV6-5, the J gene TRBJ2-7; TRBD2 aligns across 10 bases. Specimen: blood, either unsorted or a sorted T cell fraction (not recorded which). CDR3 DNA: TGTGCCAGTCCCTTACTAGCGGGAACACTCTACGAGCAGTACTTC. Protein product: CASPLLAGTLYEQYF.